A selection of T cell receptor beta chains follows, all from one sample in a study of T-cell reconstitution after alpha-beta-depleted transplantation in children. TCRdb itself ran the PCR reads through MiXCR, one entry per CDR3 protein. The data hold about 420,000 distinct CDR3 sequences, with about 11% observed a single time. Material: PBMCs from the stem cell graft donor, obtained from the stem cell graft. Receptors originate from a human donor who donated a stem cell graft to a child with acute myeloid leukemia. Each CDR3 is given with its conserved first and last residue. The order of the fields is D gene, clone size, V gene, J gene, CDR3 DNA, CDR3 protein. A D gene is named only where the DNA matches it firmly. Some rows have no size entry. The others give once, few or many, or a class for an expanded clone.

TRBD2	few	TRBV2	TRBJ2-2	TGTGCCAGCCTTCTAGCGGGGGGGAACACCGGGGAGCTGTTTTTT	CASLLAGGNTGELFF
NA	NA	TRBV7-8	TRBJ1-4	TGTGCCAGCAGCAACCCGACGTCGAGGGGGGGGGCTTCAACTAATGAAAAACTGTTTTTT	CASSNPTSRGGASTNEKLFF
NA	NA	TRBV4-2	TRBJ1-3	TGTGCCAGCAGCCAAGCTCCGAGCTCTGGAAACACCATATATTTT	CASSQAPSSGNTIYF
NA	NA	TRBV15	TRBJ2-4	TGTGCCACCAGCAGAGATCCAGGGGCCCAAAACATTCAGTACTTC	CATSRDPGAQNIQYF
NA	NA	TRBV6-2/TRBV6-3	TRBJ1-6	TGTGCCAGCAGTACAGGGAATTGGAATTCACCCCTCCACTTT	CASSTGNWNSPLHF
NA	NA	TRBV2	TRBJ1-2	TGTGCCAGCAGTAGCGACAGTTTTAACTATGGCTACACCTTC	CASSSDSFNYGYTF
NA	many	TRBV7-6	TRBJ2-7	TGTGCCAGCAGCTTTACTAGAAACGGGGACGAGCAGTACTTC	CASSFTRNGDEQYF
NA	NA	TRBV7-3	TRBJ2-7	TGTGCCAGCAGCCCCCAAGGGGCATCGTCGGACGAGCAGTACTTC	CASSPQGASSDEQYF
TRBD1	many	TRBV7-2	TRBJ2-1	TGTGCCAGCAGAAGGACAGGGAGCTCCTACAATGAGCAGTTCTTC	CASRRTGSSYNEQFF
TRBD2	few	TRBV5-1	TRBJ2-1	TGCGCCAGCAGCTTGGGACTAGCGGGAGTTGAGCAGTTCTTC	CASSLGLAGVEQFF
TRBD2	many	TRBV5-1	TRBJ2-7	TGCGCCAGCAGCTTGGCCGGGCGGGGGGGAATATCCTACGAGCAGTACTTC	CASSLAGRGGISYEQYF
TRBD2	NA	TRBV20-1	TRBJ2-5	TGCAGTGCGGGACTAGCGGCGATACAAGAGACCCAGTACTTC	CSAGLAAIQETQYF
NA	NA	TRBV11-2	TRBJ2-5	TGTGCCAGCAGCTTAGAGGGAACCGGGGGCCAAGAGACCCAGTACTTC	CASSLEGTGGQETQYF
NA	few	TRBV20-1	TRBJ2-5	TGCAGTGTCCCGGGACGGTACCAAGAGACCCAGTACTTC	CSVPGRYQETQYF
NA	few	TRBV4-1	TRBJ1-5	TGCGCCAGCAGCCAATACGGGGGGTTAAATCAGCCCCAGCATTTT	CASSQYGGLNQPQHF
TRBD2	NA	TRBV15	TRBJ2-1	TGTGCCACCAGCAGAGAGACTAGCGGCCATGAGCAGTTCTTC	CATSRETSGHEQFF
NA	NA	TRBV13	TRBJ2-5	TGTGCCAGCAGTCGCGGACTCTTCCAAGAGACCCAGTACTTC	CASSRGLFQETQYF
NA	few	TRBV12-3/TRBV12-4	TRBJ2-2	TGTGCCAGCAGTTTAGGACAGAGCACCGGGGAGCTGTTTTTT	CASSLGQSTGELFF
NA	many	TRBV7-2	TRBJ2-3	TGTGCCAGCAGTAAAACAGGAATGTTTGCAGATACGCAGTATTTT	CASSKTGMFADTQYF
TRBD2	NA	TRBV5-1	TRBJ2-5	TGCGCCAGCAGCTTGTGGAGCGGGGGTGAGACCCAGTACTTC	CASSLWSGGETQYF
NA	few	TRBV7-9	TRBJ2-3	TGTGCCAGCAGCTCTAGGGGGAGCGGTGCAGATACGCAGTATTTT	CASSSRGSGADTQYF
NA	NA	TRBV5-6	TRBJ1-2	TGTGCCAGCAGTCCCATACAGGGACCTAACTATCGCTACACCTTC	CASSPIQGPNYRYTF
TRBD1	many	TRBV6-5	TRBJ2-1	TGTGCCAGCAGTTTCCTAACAGGGGGTAATGAGCAGTTCTTC	CASSFLTGGNEQFF
NA	few	TRBV6-1	TRBJ2-5	TGTGCCAGCGATCGTACAGGGCGGGGAGAGACCCAGTACTTC	CASDRTGRGETQYF
TRBD2	few	TRBV7-8	TRBJ2-3	TGTGCCAGCAGATATGGGACTAGCGGGAGTCGCACAGATACGCAGTATTTT	CASRYGTSGSRTDTQYF
NA	many	TRBV7-9	TRBJ1-1	TGTGCCAGCAGCTTATCGACCACTGAAGCTTTCTTT	CASSLSTTEAFF
NA	NA	TRBV9	TRBJ2-3	TGTGCCAGCAGCGTAGTGGATAAATTTACCCTTCACACAGATACGCAGTATTTT	CASSVVDKFTLHTDTQYF
TRBD2	NA	TRBV5-1	TRBJ2-7	TGCGCCAGCGCGGGGACTAGCGTATCCTACGAGCAGTACTTC	CASAGTSVSYEQYF
NA	NA	TRBV5-1	TRBJ2-1	TGCGCCAGCAGCTCCGGGACGCTACACAATGAGCAGTTCTTC	CASSSGTLHNEQFF
TRBD1	NA	TRBV5-1	TRBJ2-7	TGCGCCAGCAGCTTAGACGGACAGGGGGGCTCCTACGAGCAGTACTTC	CASSLDGQGGSYEQYF
TRBD2	NA	TRBV5-1	TRBJ2-7	TGCGCCAGCAGCTTGTTTTTCGGAGCGGGAGGGGACCGGGGCGAGCAGTACTTC	CASSLFFGAGGDRGEQYF
NA	many	TRBV20-1	TRBJ2-3	TGCAGTGCTAGAGATCACGGGGGACTCCAGAGTACGCAGTATTTT	CSARDHGGLQSTQYF
TRBD1	NA	TRBV20-1	TRBJ2-3	TGCAGTGCTAGGAAGACAGGGGCCACAGATACGCAGTATTTT	CSARKTGATDTQYF
NA	few	TRBV3-1	TRBJ2-3	TGTGCCAGCAGCCCTTGGACTGCCTTACAACCAGATACGCAGTATTTT	CASSPWTALQPDTQYF
NA	few	TRBV5-1	TRBJ2-1	TGCGCCAGCAGCTGGCGGGACACCTACAATGAGCAGTTCTTC	CASSWRDTYNEQFF
NA	many	TRBV11-2	TRBJ1-2	TGTGCCAGCAGCTTAGGGGGCCTGTATGGCTACACCTTC	CASSLGGLYGYTF
NA	NA	TRBV10-3	TRBJ2-2	TGTGCCATCACCGGGGCTAGCGATAACACCGGGGAGCTGTTTTTT	CAITGASDNTGELFF
NA	few	TRBV7-3	TRBJ2-1	TGTGCCAGCAACCCTGGGGGTAGCGGCTACAATGAGCAGTTCTTC	CASNPGGSGYNEQFF
NA	few	TRBV2	TRBJ2-1	TGTGCCAGCAGTCTACAGGGTTTAGGGTACAATGAGCAGTTCTTC	CASSLQGLGYNEQFF
TRBD1	few	TRBV5-1	TRBJ1-6	TGCGCCAGCAGCCCTGGACAGGGTTCCGGGAATTCACCCCTCCACTTT	CASSPGQGSGNSPLHF
TRBD2	few	TRBV4-1	TRBJ2-3	TGCGCCAGCAGCCAAGGGACTAGGACGGGCTCAGATACGCAGTATTTT	CASSQGTRTGSDTQYF
NA	NA	TRBV4-2	TRBJ2-1	TGTGCCAGCAGCCGTGGACAGACCGGTGAGCAGTTCTTC	CASSRGQTGEQFF
NA	few	TRBV6-5	TRBJ1-1	TGTGCCACCGCCCGGGGGCGGACTGAAGCTTTCTTT	CATARGRTEAFF
NA	few	TRBV20-1	TRBJ1-2	TGCAGTGCTCCAACACAGGGATACTATGGCTACACCTTC	CSAPTQGYYGYTF
NA	NA	TRBV7-6	TRBJ2-7	TGTGCCAGCAGCCACCTCAGCGGAGACGAGCAGTACTTC	CASSHLSGDEQYF
NA	few	TRBV11-2	TRBJ1-2	TGTGCCAGCAGCTTAGATCGGGGGAAAACTAACTATGGCTACACCTTC	CASSLDRGKTNYGYTF
NA	NA	TRBV7-2	TRBJ2-5	TGTGCCAGCAGCCAACAGCCGTACCAAGAGACCCAGTACTTC	CASSQQPYQETQYF
NA	many	TRBV30	TRBJ1-4	TGTGCCTGGAGTGTAAGAGTTAATGAAAAACTGTTTTTT	CAWSVRVNEKLFF
NA	NA	TRBV29-1	TRBJ2-5	TGCAGCGTTCCTCCGGGGGCCTCGGGAGAGACCCTGTACTTC	CSVPPGASGETLYF